Presented here are 11 T cell receptor beta chains from one specimen sequenced in a study of PD-1 blockade in classical Hodgkin lymphoma. Assay used: immunoSEQ multiplex PCR; TCRdb lists only in-frame clones, some missing. This sample has some 93,000 clones, with about 83% found just once. The time point denotes: cycle 4 day 1 (C4D1), after five to seven weeks of nivolumab. Relapses following autologous stem cell transplantation were seen in all patients, with brentuximab vedotin exposure varying. The material sequenced was peripheral blood mononuclear cells (PBMCs), taken before the fourth cycle of nivolumab. Source of these receptors: a human donor with classical Hodgkin lymphoma.

This chain joins TRBV10-3 and TRBJ2-7; TRBD1 aligns across 9 bases. The junction had 6 bases not matched to a gene; V was cut back by 10 bases and J by 5 bases. Germline V lookup: CDR1 ENHRY, CDR2 SYGVKD. This CDR3 has 12 amino acids. CDR3 loop: CATGQGFDEQYF. Here the CDR3 DNA reads TGTGCCACCGGACAGGGGTTTGACGAGCAGTACTTC.

The V and J genes are TRBV5-5 and TRBJ2-2; D remains unclear. The CDR3 is 13 amino acids. V lost 2 bases, J lost 6 bases, and 8 bases lay in between. From germline, CDR1 is SGHKS and CDR2 YYEKEE (reference sequence). CDR3 sequence reads: CASSLSGAGELFF. The DNA of the CDR3 is TGTGCCAGCAGCTTATCGGGCGCCGGGGAGCTGTTTTTT.

The V call is TRBV2, the J call TRBJ2-1, with 8 bases matching TRBD2. Losses at the gene ends were 6 bases for V and 6 bases for J; bases not matched to a gene: 7. This CDR3 has 14 residues. Germline V lookup: CDR1 SNHLY, CDR2 FYNNEI. The CDR3 coding sequence is TGTGCCAGCAGGGAGCGGGAGTTGGCCAATGAGCAGTTCTTC. Translating it yields CASRERELANEQFF.

This clone has a count of ten or more. The chain has TRBV27 and TRBJ2-6, with no clear D. Germline V CDR1 and CDR2: MNHEY, SMNVEV (reference sequence). Trimming took 6 bases from V and 0 from J, leaving 6 bases between them. The CDR3 is made up of 14 amino acids. DNA of the CDR3: TGTGCCAGCAGCCGGTTCTCTGGGGCCAACGTCCTGACTTTC. It codes for CASSRFSGANVLTF. The full variable domain, in which reference TRBV27 and TRBJ2-6 provide the parts outside the CDR3, is EAQVTQNPRYLITVTGKKLTVTCSQNMNHEYMSWYRQDPGLGLRQIYYSMNVEVTDKGDVPEGYKVSRKEKRNFPLILESPSPNQTSLYFCASSRFSGANVLTFGAGSRLTVL.

The chain has TRBV10-3 and TRBJ2-3, with 9 bases that match TRBD2. V lost 6 bases, J lost 0 bases, and 4 bases stayed unmatched. Germline CDR1 is ENHRY and CDR2 is SYGVKD. CDR3 length: 15 residues. In DNA, the CDR3 is TGTGCCATCAGCAGACTAGCGGAGAGCACAGATACGCAGTATTTT. Translation: CAISRLAESTDTQYF.

The chain joins TRBV4-3 to TRBJ2-2; D ambiguous. Germline loops: CDR1 LGHNA, CDR2 YSLEER. The CDR3 covers 13 residues. V shed 3 bases and J shed 5 bases, with 7 bases lying between them. The CDR3 here is CASSHLGTGELFF. The DNA of the CDR3 is TGCGCCAGCAGCCACCTGGGGACCGGGGAGCTGTTTTTT.

The chain employs TRBV5-6 and TRBJ2-7; possible D gene TRBD1, 6 bases. The V end lost 0 bases, the J end lost 0 bases, and 13 bases lay between the germline ends. CDR1 is SGHDT, CDR2 YYEEEE, per germline. The CDR3 spans 16 residues. This CDR3 is CASSLVSRGVSYEQYF. The CDR3 DNA reads TGTGCCAGCAGCTTGGTTAGCAGGGGTGTCTCCTACGAGCAGTACTTC.

The chain employs TRBV28 and TRBJ1-2; possible D gene TRBD1, 6 bases. V was clipped by 8 bases and J by 3 bases, with 13 bases between them. CDR1 is MDHEN and CDR2 is SYDVKM in the germline V gene. CDR3 size: 13 residues. The CDR3 DNA is TGTGCCAGCGGGTTGGAGGGGGACTATGGCTACACCTTC. This encodes CASGLEGDYGYTF.

This chain connects TRBV5-1 to TRBJ2-3, with unresolved D. CDR1 and CDR2 from the germline V gene are SGHRS and YFSETQ. There are 15 residues in the CDR3. V shed 0 bases and J shed 1 base, with 9 bases lying between them. This CDR3 reads CASSLVDGRTDTQYF. In DNA form, the CDR3 reads TGCGCCAGCAGCTTGGTGGACGGTCGCACAGATACGCAGTATTTT.

The chain employs TRBV7-7 and TRBJ1-3; D is ambiguous. The CDR3 contains 13 residues. From germline, CDR1 is SSHAT and CDR2 FNYEAQ (reference sequence). Trimming pared 4 bases from V and 0 bases from J, leaving 4 bases between. CDR3 in DNA: TGTGCCAGCAGCTCCTCCTCTGGAAACACCATATATTTT. This encodes CASSSSSGNTIYF. Filled out from reference TRBV7-7 and TRBJ1-3, the complete variable domain reads GAGVSQSPRYKVTKRGQDVTLRCDPISSHATLYWYQQALGQGPEFLTYFNYEAQPDKSGLPSDRFSAERPEGSISTLTIQRTEQRDSAMYRCASSSSSGNTIYFGEGSWLTVV.

V and J are TRBV7-6 and TRBJ1-3; a weak D match, TRBD1 (5 bases). There are 15 residues in the CDR3. The germline gives CDR1 SGHVS, CDR2 FNYEAQ. Trimming cost V 2 bases and J 0 bases, with 8 bases left between them. The CDR3 sequence is CASSLSGGSGNTIYF. The CDR3 DNA sequence: TGTGCCAGCAGCTTATCGGGGGGCTCTGGAAACACCATATATTTT.